Presented here are 31 T cell receptor beta chains from one specimen sequenced in a study of Ad26.COV2.S vaccination and SARS-CoV-2 variants (dated by TCRdb to the early 2020s). Library preparation used the immunoSEQ multiplex PCR assay. TCRdb took over this immuneACCESS table, retaining in-frame rearrangements with V and J assigned. Such tables are incomplete; in checked studies, under half of the missing clones stem from an unresolved V gene, and the remainder is unexplained. Here the sample has roughly 400,000 clones; around 92% occur a single time. The ten largest make up more than 1.5% of the sample. Interpreted using the paper, the treatment or condition label stands for: around 19 received Ad26.COV2.S at low or high dose, single or two shots; roughly five received placebo; per-sample allocation not given. Repertoires of vaccine and placebo recipients were sequenced from samples taken on day 63 after the first injection.

The sequences come from peripheral blood, collected in a trial of Ad26.COV2.S vaccine versus placebo. These receptor sequences come from a person between 18 and 59 years old who received the Ad26.COV2.S COVID-19 vaccine or a placebo.

As concerns this clone: This same CDR3 is encoded by further DNA sequences in the sample. V is TRBV6-2 or TRBV6-3 and J is TRBJ1-5; possible D gene TRBD1, 6 bases. Trimming took 2 bases from V and 0 from J, leaving 11 bases between them. There are 16 residues in the CDR3. Germline loops: CDR1 MNHEY, CDR2 SVGEGT. Written as DNA, the CDR3 is TGTGCCAGCAGTTACGGGGGGGCATATAGCAATCAGCCCCAGCATTTT. It yields the protein CASSYGGAYSNQPQHF.

The chain links TRBV28 to TRBJ2-3; no definite D call. The CDR3 covers 12 residues. CDR1 and CDR2 from the germline V gene are MDHEN and SYDVKM. V was shortened by 3 bases and J by 4 bases, with 5 bases between the two germline ends. DNA of the CDR3: TGTGCCAGCAGTTTTCAGTCAGATACGCAGTATTTT. This encodes CASSFQSDTQYF.

This sequence joins TRBV2 and TRBJ2-1, with 10 bases that match TRBD2. This CDR3 comprises 15 residues. V gave up 4 bases and J gave up 6 bases; unmatched junction bases: 6. CDR1 SNHLY and CDR2 FYNNEI come from the germline V gene. CDR3 protein: CASSAGTSAFNEQFF. CDR3 DNA: TGTGCCAGCAGTGCCGGGACTAGCGCGTTCAATGAGCAGTTCTTC.

This clone was seen just once. This chain joins TRBV29-1 and TRBJ2-3; a possible D gene is TRBD1 (6 bases). The CDR3 length is 16 residues. With 6 bases removed from V and 9 bases from J, the gap between germline ends came to 28 bases. Germline V gene data show CDR1 as SQVTM and CDR2 as ANQGSEA. The CDR3 reads CSVAGTSSLAQGTQYF. In DNA, the CDR3 is TGCAGCGTCGCCGGGACCTCTTCACTCGCCCAGGGGACGCAGTATTTT.

The rearrangement links TRBV27 to TRBJ1-2; D uncertain. The CDR3 contains 16 residues. Trimming took 5 bases from V and 0 from J, leaving 16 bases between them. Per the germline V gene, CDR1 is MNHEY and CDR2 is SMNVEV (reference sequence). The CDR3 is CASSPHTGRANYGYTF. The CDR3 coding sequence is TGTGCCAGCAGTCCCCACACTGGGAGAGCTAACTATGGCTACACCTTC.

The J gene is TRBJ2-7, the V gene TRBV19; 9 bases line up with TRBD2. Germline trimming cut 3 bases from V and 4 bases from J; bases unmatched to any gene: 4. In germline, CDR1 is LNHDA, CDR2 SQIVND (reference sequence). The length of the CDR3 is 14 residues. The CDR3 is CASSIGSGGYEQYF. Written as DNA, the CDR3 is TGTGCCAGTAGTATCGGCAGCGGGGGGTACGAGCAGTACTTC.

The chain is built from TRBV7-9 and TRBJ2-3; 12 bases map to TRBD1. Germline trimming cut 3 bases from V and 4 bases from J; bases unmatched to any gene: 8. This CDR3 contains 17 residues. The germline CDR1 and CDR2 sequences are SEHNR and FQNEAQ (reference sequence). This CDR3 is CASSLQPGQGAADTQYF. CDR3 DNA sequence: TGTGCCAGCAGCTTGCAACCGGGACAGGGGGCTGCAGATACGCAGTATTTT.

The CDR3 nucleotides read TGTGCCAGCAGTCCGGACAGGGGGCCCAATCAGCCCCAGCATTTT. Translation: CASSPDRGPNQPQHF. V and J are TRBV6-2 or TRBV6-3 and TRBJ1-5; 11 nucleotides match TRBD1. The CDR3 runs to 15 residues. V was pared by 5 bases and J by 3 bases, with 3 bases of the junction left unmatched. Germline-derived CDR1 and CDR2 are MNHEY and SVGEGT.

The rearrangement uses TRBV30 and TRBJ1-6; D gene unclear. CDR3 length: 15 residues. Between the trimmed V and J ends, which lost 0 bases and 6 bases, there was a span of 12 bases. The V gene's germline CDR1 is GTSNPN and CDR2 SVGIG (reference sequence). DNA for the CDR3: TGTGCCTGGAGTGTCCAGACTGCCACTAATTCACCCCTCCACTTT. It translates to CAWSVQTATNSPLHF.

CDR3 in amino acids: CASSPPAGTEAFF. CDR3 nucleotides: TGTGCCAGCTCACCCCCGGCCGGCACTGAAGCTTTCTTT. The chain is built from TRBV18 and TRBJ1-1; no firm D call. V shed 3 bases and J shed 4 bases, with 9 bases lying between them. Per the germline V gene, CDR1 is KGHSH and CDR2 is LQKENI. The CDR3 is made up of 13 amino acids.

CDR3 sequence (DNA): TGTGCCAGCAGGCCGGGACTAGCGGGGGGGAATGAGCAGTTCTTC. Translated, it gives CASRPGLAGGNEQFF. The gene calls are TRBV6-5 and TRBJ2-1, with 16 bases lining up with TRBD2. This CDR3 has 15 amino acids. The ends lost 6 bases at V and 7 bases at J; junction bases unmatched: 3. Per the germline V gene, CDR1 is MNHEY and CDR2 is SVGAGI.

CDR3 in amino acids: CASSYSDRVINQPQHF. In DNA, the CDR3 is TGCGCCAGCAGCTACTCGGACAGGGTGATCAATCAGCCCCAGCATTTT. This sequence joins TRBV4-1 and TRBJ1-5; 8 bases line up with TRBD1. Germline V gene lookup returns CDR1 MGHRA and CDR2 YSYEKL. The CDR3 runs 16 residues. J was trimmed by 3 bases and V by 5 bases; bases with no gene match: 9.

The chain recombines TRBV9 with TRBJ2-7; possible D gene TRBD2, 6 bases. The CDR3 length is 13 residues. The ends were cut back, 3 bases at V and 3 bases at J, with 10 bases in the middle. CDR1 and CDR2 from the germline V gene are SGDLS and YYNGEE. CDR3 nucleotide sequence: TGTGCCAGCAGCGGGGGGGAGAGCTACGAGCAGTACTTC. It encodes CASSGGESYEQYF.

This chain links TRBV3-1 (or the pseudogene TRBV3-2) with TRBJ2-1, with D unclear. Trimming left V 0 bases short and J 0 bases short, with 6 bases between. This CDR3 region has 15 residues. The germline CDR1 and CDR2 sequences are LGHDT and YNNKEL (reference sequence). CDR3 region: CASSQDPSSYNEQFF. Here the CDR3 DNA reads TGTGCCAGCAGCCAAGACCCGAGCTCCTACAATGAGCAGTTCTTC.

The chain recombines TRBV7-2 with TRBJ2-4; D remains ambiguous. Germline CDR1 and CDR2: SGHTA and FQGNSA. This CDR3 spans 15 amino acids. The V and J ends lost 4 bases and 0 bases respectively, with 10 bases between them. CDR3 region: CASSSERLAKNIQYF. DNA of the CDR3: TGTGCCAGCAGCTCCGAACGGTTAGCCAAAAACATTCAGTACTTC.

V gene TRBV21-1 combines with J gene TRBJ2-1; the table's D call, TRBD1, has no DNA check behind it. TRBV21-1 is designated a pseudogene. The CDR3 has 14 amino acids. CDR3 coding DNA: TGTGCCAGCACCTTCGACAGATCCTACAATGAGCAGTTCTTC. It encodes CASTFDRSYNEQFF.

The chain couples TRBV28 to TRBJ2-1; TRBD2 matches 11 bases. Unmatched junction bases numbered 13, after V lost 6 bases and J lost 9 bases. CDR3 length equals 16 residues. Germline CDR1 reads MDHEN; CDR2 reads SYDVKM. Here the CDR3 reads CASSQTSSGGFSEQFF. The CDR3 DNA reads as TGTGCCAGCAGCCAAACCTCTAGCGGGGGGTTTAGTGAGCAGTTCTTC.

The chain joins TRBV27 to TRBJ2-5; 8 positions match TRBD2. Unmatched junction bases numbered 5, after V lost 6 bases and J lost 2 bases. CDR1 MNHEY and CDR2 SMNVEV come from the germline V gene (reference sequence). The CDR3 covers 14 residues. DNA for the CDR3: TGTGCCAGCAGCTTACTAGCGGATCAAGAGACCCAGTACTTC. Translated, it gives CASSLLADQETQYF.

The rearrangement uses TRBV28 and TRBJ1-5; D possibly corresponds to TRBD1 (5 bases). The CDR3 is made up of 18 amino acids. The ends were cut back, 2 bases at V and 3 bases at J, with 20 bases in the middle. Germline V gives CDR1 MDHEN, CDR2 SYDVKM. DNA of the CDR3: TGTGCCAGCAGTTTAAATGTCAGTAATGGGGGACTCAATCAGCCCCAGCATTTT. Its protein product is CASSLNVSNGGLNQPQHF.

V is TRBV30 and J is TRBJ1-2; TRBD1 matches 7 bases. This CDR3 region has 17 residues. Trimming removed 7 bases from V and 1 base from J; junction bases left unmatched: 18. From germline, CDR1 is GTSNPN and CDR2 SVGIG (reference sequence). CDR3 sequence (DNA): TGTGCCTTCCGAGAATACATATTGGGACAGAATAACTATGGCTACACCTTC. Translation gives CAFREYILGQNNYGYTF.

This chain uses TRBV4-3 with TRBJ2-5; D is ambiguous. This CDR3 comprises 13 residues. Trimming shortened V by 4 bases and J by 3 bases, and 9 bases separated the two germline ends. The germline CDR1 and CDR2 sequences are LGHNA and YSLEER. The CDR3 sequence: CASSLHRKETQYF. In DNA form, the CDR3 reads TGCGCCAGCAGCCTCCACAGAAAAGAGACCCAGTACTTC.

This clone was detected a few times. V is TRBV4-3 and J is TRBJ1-1; no reliable D call. The CDR3 contains 15 residues. Per the germline V gene, CDR1 is LGHNA and CDR2 is YSLEER. Trimming shortened V by 1 base and J by 4 bases, and 13 bases separated the two germline ends. The CDR3 region has the DNA TGCGCCAGCAGCCAAGGTTGGCCCGTGCTCACTGAAGCTTTCTTT. Its protein is CASSQGWPVLTEAFF.

The rearrangement links TRBV20-1 to TRBJ2-7, with D perhaps TRBD1 or TRBD2 (5 bases each). In germline, CDR1 is DFQATT, CDR2 SNEGSKA (reference sequence). This CDR3 region has 13 residues. Trimming cost V 4 bases and J 0 bases, with 10 bases left between them. The CDR3 reads CSAIEGSSYEQYF. Written as DNA, the CDR3 is TGCAGTGCTATTGAGGGGAGCTCCTACGAGCAGTACTTC.

Here the CDR3 reads CSARADYGYTF. The CDR3, as DNA: TGCAGTGCTAGGGCCGACTATGGCTACACCTTC. V usage is TRBV20-1 and J usage is TRBJ1-2, with D hard to call. Germline loops: CDR1 DFQATT, CDR2 SNEGSKA (reference sequence). The V end was cut by 3 bases, the J end by 3 bases, with 5 bases between. The CDR3 length is 11 residues.

Turning to this clone: Within the sample, other DNA sequences also encode this same CDR3. V and J are TRBV7-2 and TRBJ2-3; TRBD2 is a possible D gene (6 bases). Trimming took off 2 bases at V and 5 bases at J, with 14 bases between the two ends. The CDR3 consists of 15 residues. The germline V gene encodes CDR1 SGHTA and CDR2 FQGNSA. The CDR3 DNA reads TGTGCCAGCAGCTTATCTGGCGGGGCGGGAGATACGCAGTATTTT. Encoded protein: CASSLSGGAGDTQYF.

The sample holds one count of this clone. V and J are TRBV9 and TRBJ2-2, with TRBD2 identical over 10 bases. V was clipped by 4 bases and J by 7 bases; unmatched bases: 10. The CDR3 extends over 16 amino acids. Germline V gene lookup returns CDR1 SGDLS and CDR2 YYNGEE. In DNA, the CDR3 is TGTGCCAGCAGCCTAGGGACTAGCGCTAGTATCGGGGAGCTGTTTTTT. As protein: CASSLGTSASIGELFF.

This sequence joins TRBV18 and TRBJ2-2, with 8 bases matching TRBD1. Trimming cost V 8 bases and J 1 base; bases outside gene matches: 9. This CDR3 is built from 16 residues. In germline, CDR1 is KGHSH, CDR2 LQKENI. CDR3 nucleotide sequence: TGTGCCAGCACTCCTACCGGGACAGGGAACACCGGGGAGCTGTTTTTT. Amino acid sequence: CASTPTGTGNTGELFF.

The chain carries TRBV15 and TRBJ1-5, with D perhaps matching TRBD1 (5 bases). The length of the CDR3 is 14 residues. The V gene lost 0 bases and the J gene lost 3 bases, with 6 bases spanning the gap. CDR1 and CDR2 from the germline V gene are LNHNV and YYDKDF (reference sequence). The DNA of the CDR3 is TGTGCCACCAGCAGAGAGGGGCACAATCAGCCCCAGCATTTT. This encodes CATSREGHNQPQHF.

On this clone: Germline and junction disagree at one end, which may indicate a read error. V gene TRBV18 combines with J gene TRBJ2-1; 8 bases align to TRBD2. The CDR3 is made up of 16 amino acids. Germline V gene data show CDR1 as KGHSH and CDR2 as LQKENI. This CDR3 is CASSPSGGAWYNEQFF. CDR3 nucleotides: TGTGCCAGTTCACCATCGGGGGGGGCCTGGTACAATGAGCAGTTCTTC. Using reference TRBV18 and TRBJ2-1 for the parts outside the CDR3, the full variable domain is NAGVMQNPRHLVRRRGQEARLRCSPMKGHSHVYWYRQLPEEGLKFMVYLQKENIIDESGMPKERFSAEFPKEGPSILRIQQVVRGDSAAYFCASSPSGGAWYNEQFFGPGTRLTVL.

This rearrangement joins TRBV7-6 to TRBJ2-7; TRBD1 matches at 7 bases. CDR1 SGHVS and CDR2 FNYEAQ come from the germline V gene. With 1 base clipped from V and 3 bases from J, the junction kept 6 bases outside the gene matches. This CDR3 is 15 amino acids long. CDR3 nucleotides: TGTGCCAGCAGCTTAGGGCCGGGACAGCACTACGAGCAGTACTTC. Translated: CASSLGPGQHYEQYF.

The chain links TRBV6-2 or TRBV6-3 to TRBJ1-2; tentative D call: TRBD1 (6 bases). Germline CDR1 MNHEY, CDR2 SVGEGT. The CDR3 extends over 11 amino acids. V lost 6 bases and J 8 bases, leaving 10 bases between the germline ends. CDR3 sequence: CASSGGGGYTF. The DNA of the CDR3 is TGTGCCAGCAGCGGGGGGGGCGGCTACACCTTC.